What follows is one T cell receptor beta chain and its context. Its antigen specificity is not known. No base quality values were provided; no much bigger clone lies one nucleotide off. Sample time point, as interpreted from the label and publication: before neoadjuvant nivolumab. Patients had been newly diagnosed with stage II-IVA oral cavity squamous cell carcinoma, and no prior systemic or radiation treatment had been given to the patients. The cohort was composed of patients with HPV-negative, locally advanced oral cavity squamous cell carcinoma. No culture maintenance or expansion was done, as the peripheral blood mononuclear cells went straight to analysis. The samples were drawn from a longitudinal correlative study tied to a single-arm phase II trial testing neoadjuvant nivolumab in oral cavity squamous cell carcinoma. Genomic DNA-based TCRbeta sequencing was performed on subject-matched pre- and post-treatment PBMCs and tumors from three responders and three non-responders. Peripheral blood mononuclear cells were drawn once before nivolumab treatment and a second time after treatment, when surgery took place. The Maxwell RSC DNA from Cells kit was used to isolate genomic DNA from PBMCs.

This sample is part of a study of neoadjuvant anti-PD-1 for oral cavity cancer (dated by TCRdb to the early 2020s). With respect to the entire study: Before curative-intent surgical resection, most patients were given three to four biweekly doses of nivolumab at 3 mg/kg. For patients who did not progress, a fourth nivolumab dose was given around day 43, followed by definitive surgical resection on days 50-56. Patients with complete response, partial response or stable disease by RECIST 1.1 were defined as responders, whereas patients with progression were defined as non-responders. There were more than 10 patients in the parent correlative cohort, and the response rate was less than 40%. Study-wide findings and limitations: The TCR analyses had only a few patients in each response group, and the authors called for validation in larger cohorts. Higher pretreatment blood TCRbeta clonality and lower post-treatment tumor TCRbeta clonality were correlated with higher pretreatment blood Treg/Th17 ratios. Within PBMCs, T cell clonality (Gini index) was significantly higher in non-responders than responders after neoadjuvant nivolumab.

CDR1 and CDR2, per the germline V gene (reference sequence), are SEHNR and FQNEAQ. V lost 3 bases and J lost 6 bases; the stretch between them is 8 bases long. Reading from cysteine to phenylalanine, the CDR3 counts 13 amino acids. Solely the CDR3 DNA is kept, with 39 bases framed from the first base. PBMC libraries used mostly roughly 500 ng of input genomic DNA for deep sequencing, with six replicates per sample. The immunoSEQ hsTCRbeta kit was used to prepare TCRbeta libraries, following the manufacturer's instructions. An Illumina NovaSeq 6000 S4 flow cell was used to sequence the final libraries, which had first been combined to 3 nM. As for the original processing: The immunoSEQ Analyzer handled quality control and preprocessing of the raw data. The analysis was restricted to productive rearrangements, with each unique CDR3 amino acid sequence defining a clonotype. Repertoire clonality was estimated as the Gini-Simpson index, computed with the R package tcR. Student's t test was used to compare Gini indices, and Pearson correlation was used to assess associations with tumor size change. This is the immuneACCESS table as TCRdb keeps it, with only in-frame sequences that have V and J called. A part of the clones is gone; compared with another copy, unresolved V genes explain less than half, and the rest is unexplained. That table is the source of V, J and clone size, and D and trimming were worked out from the DNA. This sample gives around 60,000 clones in total; 70% to 85% of them show up just once. The ten largest clones add up to approximately 2.8% of the sample.

Recombination linked TRBV7-9 to TRBJ2-2; no D gene call is confident. The starting material was PBMCs, obtained before nivolumab (anti-PD-1) treatment. This sequence was found in a person aged 40 to 85 with oral cavity squamous cell carcinoma. CDR3 protein: CASSFVISGELFF. The nucleotides are TGTGCCAGCAGCTTCGTGATTTCCGGGGAGCTGTTTTTT.